Below are 8 T cell receptor beta chains sequenced from a single sample in a study of T cell responses to AZD1222 COVID-19 vaccine. The protocol was immunoSEQ multiplex PCR, while the TCRdb copy is restricted to in-frame clones and leaves out a portion. This table has 150,000 or so clones, about 90% appearing once. This sample comprised peripheral blood, obtained on day 0 of AZD1222 vaccination. These receptor sequences come from an adult in good health.

V is TRBV5-1 and J is TRBJ2-3; possibly TRBD1 or TRBD2 for D (5 bases each). Germline CDR1 and CDR2: SGHRS and YFSETQ. The CDR3 runs 16 residues. With 0 bases removed from V and 2 bases from J, the gap between germline ends came to 13 bases. The CDR3 sequence: CASSLGGSGSTDTQYF. The CDR3 DNA follows: TGCGCCAGCAGCTTGGGGGGGTCAGGGTCCACAGATACGCAGTATTTT. Looking up the rest from reference TRBV5-1 and TRBJ2-3 gives the full variable domain: KAGVTQTPRYLIKTRGQQVTLSCSPISGHRSVSWYQQTPGQGLQFLFEYFSETQRNKGNFPGRFSGRQFSNSRSEMNVSTLELGDSALYLCASSLGGSGSTDTQYFGPGTRLTVL.

This chain links TRBV5-4 with TRBJ2-3; D gene ambiguous. The CDR3 covers 13 residues. Germline V gene sequence: CDR1 SGHNT, CDR2 YYREEE (reference sequence). V lost 0 bases to trimming and J lost 5 bases, with 7 bases between them. CDR3 DNA: TGTGCCAGCAGCTTGGATCATAGAGATACGCAGTATTTT. Protein sequence: CASSLDHRDTQYF.

The V and J genes are TRBV7-2 and TRBJ1-5, with 7 bases lining up with TRBD1. The CDR3 totals 16 residues. J gave up 4 bases and V 4 bases, and 10 bases lay outside the gene matches. CDR1 and CDR2 (germline): SGHTA, FQGNSA. The CDR3 region is CASSWDRTYNNQPQHF. The CDR3 region has the DNA TGTGCCAGCAGCTGGGACAGAACCTACAATAATCAGCCCCAGCATTTT.

The CDR3 is CATSGGDYEQYF. The CDR3 DNA reads as TGTGCCACTAGCGGGGGGGACTACGAGCAGTACTTC. The chain carries TRBV10-3 and TRBJ2-7; 12 bases match TRBD2. This CDR3 is built from 12 residues. Germline V gene sequence: CDR1 ENHRY, CDR2 SYGVKD. Unmatched junction bases numbered 1, after V lost 10 bases and J lost 3 bases.

The chain is built from TRBV6-6 and TRBJ2-3; D might be TRBD1 or TRBD2, each matching 5 bases. The germline V gene encodes CDR1 MNHNY and CDR2 SVGAGI (reference sequence). The CDR3 consists of 13 residues. Between the trimmed V and J ends, which lost 6 bases and 6 bases, there was a span of 13 bases. CDR3 in amino acids: CASRVFREDTQYF. The CDR3 nucleotides read TGTGCCAGCAGGGTTTTCAGGGAGGATACGCAGTATTTT.

This clone was detected only once. The V gene is TRBV21-1, the J gene TRBJ1-1; the table gives TRBD1 as D, unverified against the DNA. TRBV21-1 is flagged as a pseudogene. This CDR3 has 21 residues. CDR3 DNA sequence: TGTGCCAGCAGCAAAGAGGCCCGGGACAGGGGAAGGGGCCTCGAGAACACTGAAGCTTTCTTT. This gives the protein CASSKEARDRGRGLENTEAFF.

The J gene is TRBJ2-7, the V gene TRBV18; D remains ambiguous. Trimming cost V 11 bases and J 2 bases, with 16 bases left between them. This CDR3 region has 13 residues. The V gene's germline CDR1 is KGHSH and CDR2 LQKENI. The CDR3 nucleotides read TGTGCCTCTTCATCCGGAACCACCTACGAGCAGTACTTC. This codes for CASSSGTTYEQYF.

As to this clone: Its ends do not fully match the called genes, so a read error is possible. The chain carries TRBV7-2 and TRBJ2-2; 12 nucleotides agree with TRBD2. There are 15 residues in the CDR3. Germline CDR1 and CDR2: SGHTA and FQGNSA. The CDR3 is CASSLAGGQAGELFF. DNA for the CDR3: TGTGCCAGCAGCCTAGCGGGGGGGCAAGCCGGGGAGCTGTTTTTT.